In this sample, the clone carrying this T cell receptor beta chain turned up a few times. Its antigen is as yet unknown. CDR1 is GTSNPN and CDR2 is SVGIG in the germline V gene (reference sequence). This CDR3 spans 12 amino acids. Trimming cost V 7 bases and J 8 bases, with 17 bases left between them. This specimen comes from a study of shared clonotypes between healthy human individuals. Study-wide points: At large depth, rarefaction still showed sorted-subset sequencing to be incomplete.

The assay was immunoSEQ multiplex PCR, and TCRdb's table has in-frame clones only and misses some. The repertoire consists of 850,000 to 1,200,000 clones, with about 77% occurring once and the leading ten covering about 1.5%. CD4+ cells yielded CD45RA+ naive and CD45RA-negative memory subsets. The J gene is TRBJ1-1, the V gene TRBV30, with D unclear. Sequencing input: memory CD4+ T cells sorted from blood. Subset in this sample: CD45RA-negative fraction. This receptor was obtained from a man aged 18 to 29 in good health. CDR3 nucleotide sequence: TGTGCCTCAGCCCGGGCGGCCTCCGAAGCTTTCTTT. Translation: CASARAASEAFF.